This T cell receptor beta chain emerged from a study of T cells in Graves' hyperthyroidism and ophthalmopathy. Background on the study: Prior to any treatment, at the point of initial diagnosis, peripheral blood was collected. Whole-study results and caveats: Before onset, ophthalmopathy was predicted by the model a median roughly 6.8 months earlier.

Absence of ophthalmopathy progression within 18 months defined stable Graves' hyperthyroidism. The PBMCs had their origin in more than 9.5 ml of fresh peripheral blood. TCR beta CDR3 sequences were amplified from RNA transcripts. Carried out on the TCR CDR3, a first-round RT-PCR used the HTBI primer set. TCRdb re-derived calls from the multiplex PCR reads in MiXCR, one entry per CDR3 protein. In the table there are about 690,000 distinct CDR3 sequences, roughly 17% of which are singletons. At least ten counts were recorded for this clonotype. As yet, its antigen is unknown. Source material: blood. The sequence derives from a man in his fifties with Graves' hyperthyroidism.

CDR3 coding DNA: TGCAGTGCTATACAGGGTTACAGCTCCTCCTACGAGCAGTACTTC. Translated: CSAIQGYSSSYEQYF. This rearrangement joins TRBV20-1 to TRBJ2-7, with a tentative D call TRBD1 (6 bases). Trimming removed 4 bases from V and 0 bases from J, with 16 bases in between. Germline CDR1 reads DFQATT; CDR2 reads SNEGSKA (reference sequence). This CDR3 region has 15 residues.